This is a list of T cell receptor beta chains from one sample in a study of OX40 agonist ivuxolimab in advanced cancers. Assay: immunoSEQ multiplex PCR; the TCRdb copy retains only in-frame clones and omits some. The sample lists about 57,000 clones; 83% were seen once. The sample in question was CD4+ or CD8+ T cells sorted from blood, obtained in a trial of the OX40 agonist ivuxolimab. The receptors were gathered from an adult with an advanced solid tumor such as melanoma, head and neck, liver or kidney cancer. CDR3s include the opening cysteine and the closing phenylalanine or tryptophan. The D gene is left open where the match is weak. Size is omitted from some rows. Given values are once, few, many or a class for expanded clones.

clone size	D gene	V gene	J gene	CDR3 protein	CDR3 DNA
-	TRBD2	TRBV5-1	TRBJ2-2	CASSLKSGGHGELFF	TGCGCCAGCAGCTTGAAGTCGGGAGGTCACGGGGAGCTGTTTTTT
-	-	TRBV30	TRBJ1-5	CAWSDRQNNQPQHF	TGTGCCTGGAGTGACAGGCAGAACAATCAGCCCCAGCATTTT
few	-	TRBV7-9	TRBJ2-7	CASSLAAFGGTDEQYF	TGTGCCAGCAGCTTAGCCGCCTTTGGGGGTACCGACGAGCAGTACTTC
-	-	TRBV7-2	TRBJ1-2	CASSPSRNYGYTF	TGTGCCAGCAGCCCGAGTCGTAACTATGGCTACACCTTC
-	TRBD2	TRBV7-2	TRBJ2-1	CASSLDGTSSYNEQFF	TGTGCCAGCAGCTTAGATGGGACTAGCTCCTACAATGAGCAGTTCTTC
-	-	TRBV7-3	TRBJ1-2	CASSLNGGSYGYTF	TGTGCCAGCAGCTTAAATGGGGGGAGCTATGGCTACACCTTC
-	-	TRBV7-9	TRBJ2-5	CASGTDQETQYF	TGTGCCAGCGGCACGGACCAAGAGACCCAGTACTTC
-	TRBD1	TRBV5-1	TRBJ2-6	CASSLEGGTGANVLTF	TGCGCCAGCAGCTTGGAAGGGGGCACTGGGGCCAACGTCCTGACTTTC
-	TRBD1	TRBV5-1	TRBJ1-4	CASSLEGTGNEKLFF	TGCGCCAGCAGCTTGGAAGGGACAGGGAATGAAAAACTGTTTTTT
once	-	TRBV7-3	TRBJ2-1	CASSLIGTSYNEQFF	TGTGCCAGCAGCTTAATCGGGACCTCCTACAATGAGCAGTTCTTC
-	TRBD2	TRBV5-1	TRBJ2-1	CASSLVLAGGARNEQFF	TGCGCCAGCAGCTTGGTTCTAGCGGGAGGCGCTCGCAATGAGCAGTTCTTC
-	-	TRBV2	TRBJ2-7	CAKRPGLTGSGSYEQYF	TGTGCCAAACGCCCCGGACTCACAGGTTCAGGCTCCTACGAGCAGTACTTC
-	TRBD2	TRBV28	TRBJ2-7	CASSSGLAGEQYF	TGTGCCAGCAGTTCGGGACTAGCTGGGGAGCAGTACTTC
-	-	TRBV19	TRBJ1-1	CASSIQVRSHTEAFF	TGTGCCAGTAGTATTCAGGTACGATCGCACACTGAAGCTTTCTTT
-	-	TRBV11-2	TRBJ1-1	CASSIRGEEAEAFF	TGTGCCAGCAGCATTAGGGGAGAGGAAGCTGAAGCTTTCTTT
-	-	TRBV20-1	TRBJ2-7	CSARTQGEQYF	TGCAGTGCCCGGACCCAGGGCGAGCAGTACTTC
-	TRBD2	TRBV19	TRBJ2-7	CASSAPGLAGTDYGYEQYF	TGTGCCAGTAGTGCACCGGGACTAGCGGGTACTGACTACGGGTACGAGCAGTACTTC
-	-	TRBV5-1	TRBJ2-6	CASSLRSGANVLTF	TGCGCCAGCAGCTTGAGATCTGGGGCCAACGTCCTGACTTTC
-	-	TRBV6-5	TRBJ1-1	CASSYLWTAEAFF	TGTGCCAGCAGTTACCTCTGGACAGCTGAAGCTTTCTTT
-	-	TRBV9	TRBJ2-3	CASSATGTPTDTQYF	TGTGCCAGCAGCGCCACCGGGACCCCAACAGATACGCAGTATTTT
-	-	TRBV9	TRBJ2-3	CASSVRGGGPTDTQYF	TGTGCCAGCAGCGTCCGTGGGGGGGGCCCCACAGATACGCAGTATTTT
-	-	TRBV5-6	TRBJ2-3	CASSGWGRTDTQYF	TGTGCCAGCAGTGGCTGGGGGAGGACAGATACGCAGTATTTT
-	-	TRBV6-1	TRBJ2-7	CASSELQVGEQYF	TGTGCCAGCAGTGAGCTACAAGTGGGCGAGCAGTACTTC
-	-	TRBV2	TRBJ2-6	CASRYFTSGANVLTF	TGTGCCAGCAGATACTTTACCTCTGGGGCCAACGTCCTGACTTTC
-	TRBD2	TRBV5-1	TRBJ2-5	CASSLLAVEETQYF	TGCGCCAGCAGCTTGCTAGCGGTGGAAGAGACCCAGTACTTC
-	-	TRBV9	TRBJ2-7	CASSPSPRDEQYF	TGTGCCAGCAGCCCCAGCCCCAGGGACGAGCAGTACTTC
-	TRBD2	TRBV14	TRBJ2-7	CASSPGLAREQYF	TGTGCCAGCAGCCCAGGACTAGCGCGTGAGCAGTACTTC
many	-	TRBV6-5	TRBJ2-1	CASSYSRDIVLDEQFF	TGTGCCAGCAGTTACTCTCGGGACATCGTTCTGGATGAGCAGTTCTTC
-	TRBD2	TRBV11-2	TRBJ2-7	CASSLRAAGDNEQYF	TGTGCCAGCAGCCTCCGAGCTGCGGGAGATAACGAGCAGTACTTC
-	-	TRBV18	TRBJ1-3	CASSSTYGEGTSIYF	TGTGCCAGCTCATCTACATATGGCGAGGGTACGTCCATATATTTT
-	-	TRBV29-1	TRBJ1-1	CSVKAAEAFF	TGCAGCGTCAAAGCCGCTGAAGCTTTCTTT
-	TRBD2	TRBV5-1	TRBJ2-7	CASSSRDGRDEQYF	TGCGCCAGCAGCTCCCGAGACGGGAGGGACGAGCAGTACTTC
few	-	TRBV29-1	TRBJ1-1	CSTREGRDTEAFF	TGCAGCACTAGGGAGGGGAGGGACACTGAAGCTTTCTTT